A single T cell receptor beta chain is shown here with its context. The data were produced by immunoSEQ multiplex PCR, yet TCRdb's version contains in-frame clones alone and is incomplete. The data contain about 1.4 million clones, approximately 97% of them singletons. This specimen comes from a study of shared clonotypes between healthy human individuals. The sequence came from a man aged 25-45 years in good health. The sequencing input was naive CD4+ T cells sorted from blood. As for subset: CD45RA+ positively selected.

CDR3 sequence reads: CASSVFPPATGPLSSYNEQFF. Written as DNA, the CDR3 is TGTGCCAGCAGCGTTTTTCCCCCTGCCACCGGGCCTTTGAGCTCCTACAATGAGCAGTTCTTC. The V and J genes are TRBV9 and TRBJ2-1; D remains ambiguous. The germline V gene has CDR1 SGDLS and CDR2 YYNGEE. The V gene lost 2 bases and the J gene lost 0 bases, with 27 bases spanning the gap. The CDR3 sequence is 21 residues long.